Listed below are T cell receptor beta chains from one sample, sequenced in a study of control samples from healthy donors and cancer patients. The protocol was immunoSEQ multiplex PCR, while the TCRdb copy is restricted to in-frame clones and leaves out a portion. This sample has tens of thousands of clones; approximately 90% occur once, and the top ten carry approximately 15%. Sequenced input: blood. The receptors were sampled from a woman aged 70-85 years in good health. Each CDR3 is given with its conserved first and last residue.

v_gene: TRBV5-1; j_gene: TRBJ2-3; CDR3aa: CASSLAAGGPDTQYF
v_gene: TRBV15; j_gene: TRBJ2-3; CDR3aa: CATSRDQASGTRQYF
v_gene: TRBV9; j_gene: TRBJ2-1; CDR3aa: CASSVTTHNEQFF
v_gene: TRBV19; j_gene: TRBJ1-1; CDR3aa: CATNGAGIANTEAFF
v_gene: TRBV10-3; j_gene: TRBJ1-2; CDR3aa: CAISRQENYGYTF
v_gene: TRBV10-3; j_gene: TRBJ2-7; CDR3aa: CAIRDRDSYEQYF
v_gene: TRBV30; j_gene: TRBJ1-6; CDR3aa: CAWSGMETVNSPLHF
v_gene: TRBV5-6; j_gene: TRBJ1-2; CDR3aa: CASSLEAGSNYGYTF
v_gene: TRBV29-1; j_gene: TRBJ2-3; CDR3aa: CSVSLLGQRTDTQYF
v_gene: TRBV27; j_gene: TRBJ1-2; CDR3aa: CASSLRGSTPGPQRGQNYGYTF
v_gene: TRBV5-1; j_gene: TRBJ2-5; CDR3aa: CASSLGGGQETQYF
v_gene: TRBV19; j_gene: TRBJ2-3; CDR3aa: CASSTDRAGGTDTQYF
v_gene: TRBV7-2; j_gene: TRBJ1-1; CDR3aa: CASSSGPLRTEAFF
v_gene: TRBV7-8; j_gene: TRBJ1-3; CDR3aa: CASQTERLSGNTIYF
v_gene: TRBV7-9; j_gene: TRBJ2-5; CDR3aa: CASSLDPSRQETQYF
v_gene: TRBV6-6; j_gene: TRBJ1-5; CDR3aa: CASRVRTNSNQPQHF
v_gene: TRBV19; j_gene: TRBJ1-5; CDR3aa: CATGWVTQPQHF
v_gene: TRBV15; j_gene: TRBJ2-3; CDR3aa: CATSRVTSGMGDTQYF
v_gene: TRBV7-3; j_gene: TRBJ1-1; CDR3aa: CASSLTPGRGTEAFF
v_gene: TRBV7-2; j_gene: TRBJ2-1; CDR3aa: CASSPRRAYNEQFF
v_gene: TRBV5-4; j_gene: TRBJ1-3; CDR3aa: CASSLQGQGFGNTIYF
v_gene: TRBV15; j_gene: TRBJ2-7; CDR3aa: CATSPHGYYYEQYF
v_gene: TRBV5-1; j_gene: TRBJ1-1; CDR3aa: CASRDQSNTEAFF
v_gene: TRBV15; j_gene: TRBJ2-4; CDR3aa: CATSTSGPKDIQYF
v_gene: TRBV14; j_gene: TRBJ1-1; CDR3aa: CASSQRQGVNTEAFF
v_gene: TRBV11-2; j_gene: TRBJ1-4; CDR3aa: CASAPNPTNEKLFF
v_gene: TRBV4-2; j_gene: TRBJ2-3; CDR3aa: CASSQTGGGTDTQYF
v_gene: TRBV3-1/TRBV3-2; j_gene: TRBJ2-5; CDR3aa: CASSHPAEQETQYF
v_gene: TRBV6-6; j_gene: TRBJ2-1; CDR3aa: CASSYSTSGNEQFF
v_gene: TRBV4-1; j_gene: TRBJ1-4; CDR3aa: CASSQGPGLYEKLFF
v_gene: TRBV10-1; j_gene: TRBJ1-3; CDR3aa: CASSPESSGNTIYF
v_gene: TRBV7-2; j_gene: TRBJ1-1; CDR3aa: CASSLAWGVNTEAFF
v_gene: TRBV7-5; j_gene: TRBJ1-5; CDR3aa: CARSPYWPQHF
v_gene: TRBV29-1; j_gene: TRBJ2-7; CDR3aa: CSARTSGINEQYF
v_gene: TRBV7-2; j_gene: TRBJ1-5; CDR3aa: CASSSGQGRQPQHF
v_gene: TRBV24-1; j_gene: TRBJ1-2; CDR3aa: CATSEPGQGAGGYTF
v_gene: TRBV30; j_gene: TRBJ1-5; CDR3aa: CAWGSGANQPQHF
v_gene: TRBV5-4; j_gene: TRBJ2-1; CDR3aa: CASSLDDEQFF
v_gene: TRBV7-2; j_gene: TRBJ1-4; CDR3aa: CASSFLAPSGGGGKLFF
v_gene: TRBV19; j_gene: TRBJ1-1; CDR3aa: CASSIVPRNTEAFF
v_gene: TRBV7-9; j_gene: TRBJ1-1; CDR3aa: CASSPMGTNTEAFF
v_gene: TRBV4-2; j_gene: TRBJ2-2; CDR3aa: CASSQVKAGGTGELFF
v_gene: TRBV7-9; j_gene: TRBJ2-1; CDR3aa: CASSLGLAELGYNEQFF
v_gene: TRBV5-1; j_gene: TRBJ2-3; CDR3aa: CASSLGGQGYTDTQYF
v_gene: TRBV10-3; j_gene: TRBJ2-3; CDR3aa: CAISEVGLAGTDTQYF
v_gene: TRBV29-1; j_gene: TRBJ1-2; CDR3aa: CSVDEASWPDGYTF
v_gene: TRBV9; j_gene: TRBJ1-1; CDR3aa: CASSGTRVNTEAFF
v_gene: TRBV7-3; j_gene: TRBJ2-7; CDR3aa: CASSPFIGGEQYF